This T cell receptor beta chain was captured in a study of blood T cells in healthy people across ages. This clonotype has only one observation. The V gene lost 4 bases and the J gene lost 5 bases, with 17 bases spanning the gap. CDR1 and CDR2 (germline): DFQATT, SNEGSKA (reference sequence). The CDR3 runs to 14 residues. PCR was performed a second time for about 6 to 12 cycles using a sample-barcoded 5' primer and a J-beta primer mix. TCRdb analysed the 5' RACE reads with MiXCR anew, one entry per CDR3 protein. The sample yields 710,000 or so distinct CDR3 sequences, approximately 30% seen once. The receptor comes from a woman of 80 years or more in good health. The chain combines TRBV20-1 with TRBJ2-5; D is possibly TRBD2 (5 bases). The sample taken for sequencing was blood. The CDR3 region has the DNA TGCAGTGCTAAAGTCGGGGAACAGTGGGAGACCCAGTACTTC. Its protein product is CSAKVGEQWETQYF.